These T cell receptor beta chains were read from a single sample in a study of neoadjuvant nivolumab and ipilimumab in lung cancer. Profiled with immunoSEQ multiplex PCR; TCRdb holds only in-frame clones, not every one. The data show about 7,300 clones, approximately 85% seen once. Sequencing used tumor tissue, obtained after neoadjuvant nivolumab, alone or with ipilimumab, at or shortly before surgery. Every receptor here comes from an adult with non-small cell lung cancer. The CDR3 runs from the conserved cysteine through the conserved F or W. The D gene is left open where the match is weak. Size values are once, few and many counts, or a class for expanded clones, and some rows have none.

abundance,d_gene,j_gene,v_gene,CDR3aa,CDR3nt
NA,NA,TRBJ1-2,TRBV15,CATSRVPFYPAQYARYTF,TGTGCCACCAGCAGAGTCCCTTTCTACCCGGCCCAATATGCAAGATACACCTTC
NA,NA,TRBJ2-2,TRBV5-5,CASSLSPRGGAGELFF,TGTGCCAGCAGCTTATCCCCGCGGGGTGGGGCCGGGGAGCTGTTTTTT
NA,NA,TRBJ2-6,TRBV5-1,CASSLWDSGANVLTF,TGCGCCAGCAGCTTGTGGGATTCAGGGGCCAACGTCCTGACTTTC
NA,TRBD2,TRBJ2-2,TRBV10-3,CAISMTSGGNTGELFF,TGTGCCATCAGTATGACTAGCGGGGGGAACACCGGGGAGCTGTTTTTT
NA,TRBD1,TRBJ1-6,TRBV19,CASRAGDRDNSPLHF,TGTGCCAGTAGAGCGGGTGACAGGGATAATTCACCCCTCCACTTT
NA,NA,TRBJ1-6,TRBV19,CASSYIGRQGHQTLHF,TGTGCCAGTAGCTATATCGGTAGGCAGGGGCATCAAACCCTCCACTTT
few,NA,TRBJ1-2,TRBV4-3,CASSQFRAGGYTF,TGCGCCAGCAGCCAATTCCGGGCCGGTGGCTACACCTTC
NA,TRBD1,TRBJ2-7,TRBV7-9,CASSLELGTGIPYEQYF,TGTGCCAGCAGCTTAGAACTCGGGACAGGGATTCCCTACGAGCAGTACTTC
NA,NA,TRBJ1-5,TRBV30,CAWSLGTGSNQPQHF,TGTGCCTGGAGTCTCGGGACGGGTAGCAATCAGCCCCAGCATTTT
NA,NA,TRBJ2-7,TRBV5-1,CASGLGDSAYEQYF,TGCGCCAGCGGGTTGGGGGACTCAGCCTACGAGCAGTACTTC
few,TRBD1,TRBJ2-3,TRBV7-2,CASSLATGVDTQYF,TGTGCCAGCAGCTTAGCGACAGGGGTAGATACGCAGTATTTT
NA,NA,TRBJ2-6,TRBV5-6,CASSLAGVRSGANVLTF,TGTGCCAGCAGCTTGGCCGGCGTTCGATCTGGGGCCAACGTCCTGACTTTC
NA,TRBD1,TRBJ2-1,TRBV18,CASSPRPTGTGKYNEQFF,TGTGCCAGCTCACCACGTCCAACCGGGACAGGGAAATACAATGAGCAGTTCTTC
NA,NA,TRBJ2-3,TRBV30,CAWQIGAGTSYF,TGTGCCTGGCAGATCGGGGCGGGGACGTCGTATTTT
NA,NA,TRBJ2-5,TRBV9,CASSVGQGQETQYF,TGTGCCAGCAGCGTCGGCCAGGGACAAGAGACCCAGTACTTC
NA,NA,TRBJ1-5,TRBV4-1,CASSPGRDTPQHF,TGCGCCAGCAGCCCCGGACGCGATACGCCCCAGCATTTT
NA,NA,TRBJ2-6,TRBV6-5,CASSYSGGAGANVLTF,TGTGCCAGCAGTTACTCCGGGGGTGCTGGGGCCAACGTCCTGACTTTC
NA,NA,TRBJ1-1,TRBV29-1,CSGGGGIGTEAFF,TGCAGCGGTGGGGGGGGTATTGGCACTGAAGCTTTCTTT
NA,TRBD2,TRBJ2-3,TRBV5-1,CASSFPSGVTDTQYF,TGCGCCAGCAGCTTTCCTAGCGGGGTGACAGATACGCAGTATTTT
NA,NA,TRBJ1-1,TRBV15,CATSRDLVTGNTEAFF,TGTGCCACCAGCAGAGATCTTGTGACAGGAAACACTGAAGCTTTCTTT
NA,TRBD1,TRBJ1-5,TRBV2,CATRGQNQPQHF,TGTGCCACCAGGGGGCAGAATCAGCCCCAGCATTTT
NA,NA,TRBJ2-7,TRBV7-6,CASSLEDRRVTYEQYF,TGTGCCAGCAGCTTAGAGGATCGCAGGGTAACCTACGAGCAGTACTTC
NA,NA,TRBJ2-3,TRBV5-6,CASSQAMGTQYF,TGTGCCAGCAGCCAAGCGATGGGTACGCAGTATTTT
NA,TRBD1,TRBJ2-3,TRBV7-9,CASSPWTGGMTDTQYF,TGTGCCAGCAGCCCATGGACAGGGGGGATGACGGATACGCAGTATTTT
NA,NA,TRBJ1-6,TRBV28,CASSLRNTGFSPLHF,TGTGCCAGCAGTTTAAGAAATACGGGTTTTTCACCCCTCCACTTT
NA,NA,TRBJ1-2,TRBV5-1,CASSLDPVGYGYTF,TGCGCCAGCAGCTTGGATCCCGTTGGTTATGGCTACACCTTC
NA,TRBD1,TRBJ1-6,TRBV30,CAWSSGQDNSPLHF,TGTGCCTGGAGCTCGGGACAGGATAATTCACCCCTCCACTTT
NA,TRBD2,TRBJ2-3,TRBV5-1,CASSKKLAATDTQYF,TGCGCCAGCAGCAAAAAACTAGCGGCCACAGATACGCAGTATTTT
NA,NA,TRBJ2-3,TRBV7-2,CASSYQGGMQDTQYF,TGTGCCAGCAGCTACCAGGGGGGCATGCAAGATACGCAGTATTTT
NA,TRBD1,TRBJ1-4,TRBV5-1,CASSLNGQGGEKLFF,TGCGCCAGCAGCTTAAACGGACAGGGAGGAGAAAAACTGTTTTTT
NA,NA,TRBJ2-7,TRBV6-6,CASSYAAPTGNEQYF,TGTGCCAGCAGTTACGCCGCTCCCACAGGGAACGAGCAGTACTTC
once,NA,TRBJ1-2,TRBV20-1,CSATEVYGYTF,TGCAGTGCTACAGAGGTCTATGGCTACACCTTC